The text below deals with one T cell receptor beta chain. Its antigen remains unidentified. Profiled with immunoSEQ multiplex PCR; TCRdb holds only in-frame clones, not every one. This table has under 45,000 clones, roughly 80% appearing once. Time point indicated: week 23, last vaccination. It was 300 ug of mutant IDH1 20-mer peptide that made up each vaccine dose, given with topical imiquimod. Each astrocytoma in the donors was new, WHO grade 3 or 4, IDH1-mutant and ATRX-lost. This sample is part of a study of a mutant IDH1 vaccine in newly diagnosed glioma. Turning to the study itself: Eight vaccinations were given in weeks 1, 3, 5, 7, 11, 15, 19 and 23. Radiotherapy alone preceded vaccination by 4-6 weeks; alternatively, vaccination started with temozolomide cycles. Before enrollment, the patients had been treated with radiotherapy alone, temozolomide alone, or both together. Most of them had received both.

CDR1 is MNHEY, CDR2 SMNVEV, per germline (reference sequence). J gave up 6 bases and V 2 bases, and 7 bases lay outside the gene matches. The CDR3 length is 15 residues. This chain joins TRBV27 and TRBJ1-5; 7 bases are shared with TRBD1. The material was PBMCs, obtained from a glioma patient whose treatment included an IDH1 peptide vaccine. This TCR was sampled from a young woman with glioma. Some clones in this sample may be carry-over from other donors' samples. The DNA for the CDR3 is TGTGCCAGCAGTTTAGCGACAGGGCCGGGTCAGCCCCAGCATTTT. Residues: CASSLATGPGQPQHF.